The 18 T cell receptor beta chains presented below share a single source sample, sequenced in a study of vaccination effects on CD4 cells after COVID-19 (dated by TCRdb to about 2022). Library generation was performed with the immunoSEQ multiplex PCR assay. This immuneACCESS table, as held by TCRdb, lists in-frame sequences with V and J called but not all clones. Of the missing ones, under half trace to an unresolved V gene in checked studies; the others have no known cause. In all, the sample holds tens of thousands of clones, and roughly 74% of those were seen once. The ten largest clones represent 3% of the sample. The antigens these receptors bind are not known. After more than nine days of culture, CD4+ T cells were isolated with the EasySep CD4+ T cell isolation kit. Sequencing used CD4+ T cells from PBMCs cultured without peptide, obtained before COVID-19 vaccination. The receptor source for this set is a human donor who received a COVID-19 vaccine.

The gene calls are TRBV6-5 and TRBJ2-7, with D perhaps TRBD1 or TRBD2 (6 bases each). V was shortened by 4 bases and J by 0 bases, with 16 bases between the two germline ends. Germline assignment: CDR1 MNHEY and CDR2 SVGAGI. This CDR3 is built from 16 residues. The CDR3 DNA is TGTGCCAGCAGTTCCCTCGGGGGCGGGGACTCCTACGAGCAGTACTTC. Amino acid sequence: CASSSLGGGDSYEQYF.

The V call is TRBV19, the J call TRBJ1-1; the match to TRBD1 covers 7 bases. There are 16 residues in the CDR3. Looked up from germline, CDR1 is LNHDA and CDR2 is SQIVND (reference sequence). Unmatched junction bases numbered 6, after V lost 1 base and J lost 1 base. In DNA form, the CDR3 reads TGTGCCAGTAGTATAGGGGCCGGGACAGCGAACACTGAAGCTTTCTTT. Amino acids: CASSIGAGTANTEAFF.

This chain joins TRBV5-5 and TRBJ2-2; D is undetermined. Trimming removed 4 bases at V and 0 bases at J, with 10 bases between. This CDR3 spans 15 amino acids. CDR1 and CDR2 from the germline V gene are SGHKS and YYEKEE (reference sequence). CDR3 sequence reads: CASSQGATNTGELFF. The DNA for the CDR3 is TGTGCCAGCAGCCAAGGAGCGACGAACACCGGGGAGCTGTTTTTT. Using reference TRBV5-5 and TRBJ2-2 for the parts outside the CDR3, the full variable domain is DAGVTQSPTHLIKTRGQQVTLRCSPISGHKSVSWYQQVLGQGPQFIFQYYEKEERGRGNFPDRFSARQFPNYSSELNVNALLLGDSALYLCASSQGATNTGELFFGEGSRLTVL.

The chain links TRBV12-3 or TRBV12-4 to TRBJ2-5; D not certain. Trimming took 4 bases from V and 2 from J, leaving 2 bases between them. The CDR3 contains 11 residues. The DNA for the CDR3 is TGTGCCAGCAGTTCTCAAGAGACCCAGTACTTC. It specifies CASSSQETQYF.

V usage is TRBV6-5 and J usage is TRBJ1-1, with D perhaps TRBD1 (5 bases). Germline CDR1 reads MNHEY; CDR2 reads SVGAGI. The CDR3 is 14 residues long. Between the trimmed V and J ends, which lost 2 bases and 9 bases, there was a span of 16 bases. In DNA form, the CDR3 reads TGTGCCAGCAGTTACCCCGGGGGGGAGGGACAAGCTTTCTTT. Its translation: CASSYPGGEGQAFF.

This chain uses TRBV2 with TRBJ1-1; D gene ambiguous. Deletions cut 5 bases from V and 11 bases from J, with 15 bases between. Germline V gene lookup returns CDR1 SNHLY and CDR2 FYNNEI. This CDR3 is built from 12 residues. CDR3: CASSPGFGMAFF. For the CDR3, the DNA is TGTGCCAGCAGTCCGGGGTTCGGCATGGCTTTCTTT.

In this sample, this clone turned up a few times. The V call is TRBV7-6, the J call TRBJ2-2, with 13 nucleotides matching TRBD2. CDR1 and CDR2 (germline): SGHVS, FNYEAQ. Germline trimming cut 5 bases from V and 4 bases from J; bases unmatched to any gene: 4. This CDR3 is 16 amino acids long. The CDR3 reads CASSDGLAGVTGELFF. Written as DNA, the CDR3 is TGTGCCAGCAGCGACGGACTAGCGGGAGTCACCGGGGAGCTGTTTTTT.

This chain links TRBV2 with TRBJ1-2, with a possible D match to TRBD1 (6 bases). V was cut by 3 bases and J by 4 bases, with 15 bases left in between. In germline, CDR1 is SNHLY, CDR2 FYNNEI. The CDR3 has 15 amino acids. The CDR3 here is CASSEQGTSLYGYTF. The CDR3 DNA reads TGTGCCAGCAGTGAGCAGGGGACTAGCCTCTATGGCTACACCTTC.

The J gene is TRBJ2-1, the V gene TRBV7-9, with D maybe TRBD2 (5 bases). The CDR3 is made up of 13 amino acids. CDR1 is SEHNR and CDR2 is FQNEAQ in the germline V gene (reference sequence). V gave up 5 bases and J gave up 12 bases, with 17 bases separating them. CDR3 in amino acids: CASSPGGSSGQFF. DNA for the CDR3: TGTGCCAGCAGCCCAGGAGGTAGTTCGGGGCAGTTCTTC.

This sequence joins TRBV5-1 and TRBJ1-2; TRBD1 matches at 7 bases. V was clipped by 3 bases and J by 5 bases; unmatched bases: 10. CDR1 and CDR2 (germline): SGHRS, YFSETQ. This CDR3 contains 15 residues. CDR3 sequence: CASSSEPGTAYGYTF. The DNA for the CDR3 is TGCGCCAGCAGCTCCGAACCCGGGACAGCTTATGGCTACACCTTC.

The chain couples TRBV2 to TRBJ2-2; D ambiguous. The V gene's germline CDR1 is SNHLY and CDR2 FYNNEI. The CDR3 is 14 residues long. V was shortened by 1 base and J by 1 base, with 4 bases between the two germline ends. CDR3 DNA: TGTGCCAGCAGTGAAGAAAGGAACACCGGGGAGCTGTTTTTT. The encoded protein is CASSEERNTGELFF.

The chain carries TRBV7-2 and TRBJ2-7, with 11 bases fitting TRBD2. Trimming cost V 5 bases and J 2 bases; bases outside gene matches: 2. Germline V gene sequence: CDR1 SGHTA, CDR2 FQGNSA. The CDR3 consists of 14 residues. This CDR3 is CASSLSGGAYEQYF. The CDR3 DNA is TGTGCCAGCAGCCTTAGCGGGGGGGCCTACGAGCAGTACTTC.

The chain combines TRBV18 with TRBJ2-7; 7 nucleotides match TRBD1. The J segment lost 4 bases and the V segment lost 6 bases, leaving 9 bases of the junction unmatched. Germline CDR1 KGHSH, CDR2 LQKENI. The CDR3 extends over 14 amino acids. The CDR3 DNA reads as TGTGCCAGCTCTCCAGGACAGGCCGATTACGAGCAGTACTTC. It encodes CASSPGQADYEQYF.

J is TRBJ2-7 and V is TRBV28, with D hard to call. V lost 6 bases to trimming and J lost 2 bases, with 8 bases between them. Germline CDR1 reads MDHEN; CDR2 reads SYDVKM. The CDR3 loop spans 12 amino acids. CDR3 coding DNA: TGTGCCAGCAGCCCCCCCACCTACGAGCAGTACTTC. It yields the protein CASSPPTYEQYF.

The chain is built from TRBV3-1 (or the pseudogene TRBV3-2) and TRBJ1-1; maybe TRBD1 (5 bases). The germline V and J ends were trimmed by 7 bases and 10 bases, with 22 bases remaining between them. This CDR3 has 14 amino acids. CDR1 is LGHDT and CDR2 is YNNKEL in the germline V gene (reference sequence). In DNA, the CDR3 is TGTGCCAGCAACCCGCATCGGGGGGGGTACGGAGCTTTCTTT. Translated, it gives CASNPHRGGYGAFF.

The chain employs TRBV24-1 and TRBJ2-1; 9 nucleotides line up with TRBD1. V shed 6 bases, J shed 4 bases, and the junction held 15 bases outside the gene matches. CDR1 and CDR2 from the germline V gene are KGHDR and SFDVKD. This CDR3 comprises 18 residues. CDR3: CATSPSTGTGTGYNEQFF. CDR3 in DNA: TGTGCCACCAGTCCTTCGACCGGGACAGGGACAGGGTACAATGAGCAGTTCTTC.

This chain joins TRBV3-1 (or the pseudogene TRBV3-2) and TRBJ2-2; TRBD2 aligns across 15 bases. The germline V gene has CDR1 LGHDT and CDR2 YNNKEL (reference sequence). J lost 3 bases, V lost 5 bases, and 7 bases had no gene match. This CDR3 contains 18 residues. The CDR3, as DNA: TGTGCCAGCAGCTCCCGGACTAGCGGGGGGGCCTACACCGGGGAGCTGTTTTTT. This sequence encodes CASSSRTSGGAYTGELFF.

This clone is a singleton in its sample. This chain links TRBV28 with TRBJ2-1; 12 nucleotides match TRBD2. Germline-derived CDR1 and CDR2 are MDHEN and SYDVKM. There are 18 residues in the CDR3. Trimming cost V 5 bases and J 8 bases; bases outside gene matches: 16. This CDR3 is CASSRPPPTSGRPDEQFF. The DNA of the CDR3 is TGTGCCAGCAGTCGACCCCCCCCGACTAGCGGGAGACCGGATGAGCAGTTCTTC.